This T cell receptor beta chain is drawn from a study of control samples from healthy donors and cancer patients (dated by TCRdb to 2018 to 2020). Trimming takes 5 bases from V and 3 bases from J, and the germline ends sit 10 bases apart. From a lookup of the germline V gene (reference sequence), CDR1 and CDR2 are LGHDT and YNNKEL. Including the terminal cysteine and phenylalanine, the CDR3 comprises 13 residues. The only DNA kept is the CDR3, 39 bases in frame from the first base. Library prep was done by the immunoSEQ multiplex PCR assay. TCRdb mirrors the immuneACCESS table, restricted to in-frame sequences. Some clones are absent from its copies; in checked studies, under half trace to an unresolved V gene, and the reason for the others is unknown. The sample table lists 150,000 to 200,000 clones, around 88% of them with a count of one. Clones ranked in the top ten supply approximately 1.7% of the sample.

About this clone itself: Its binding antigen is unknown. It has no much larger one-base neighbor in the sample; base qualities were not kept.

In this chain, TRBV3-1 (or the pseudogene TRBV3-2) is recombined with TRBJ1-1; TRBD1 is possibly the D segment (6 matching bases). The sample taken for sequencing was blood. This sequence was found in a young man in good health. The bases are TGTGCCAGCAGCAAAAAGGGGGACACTGAAGCTTTCTTT. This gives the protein CASSKKGDTEAFF.